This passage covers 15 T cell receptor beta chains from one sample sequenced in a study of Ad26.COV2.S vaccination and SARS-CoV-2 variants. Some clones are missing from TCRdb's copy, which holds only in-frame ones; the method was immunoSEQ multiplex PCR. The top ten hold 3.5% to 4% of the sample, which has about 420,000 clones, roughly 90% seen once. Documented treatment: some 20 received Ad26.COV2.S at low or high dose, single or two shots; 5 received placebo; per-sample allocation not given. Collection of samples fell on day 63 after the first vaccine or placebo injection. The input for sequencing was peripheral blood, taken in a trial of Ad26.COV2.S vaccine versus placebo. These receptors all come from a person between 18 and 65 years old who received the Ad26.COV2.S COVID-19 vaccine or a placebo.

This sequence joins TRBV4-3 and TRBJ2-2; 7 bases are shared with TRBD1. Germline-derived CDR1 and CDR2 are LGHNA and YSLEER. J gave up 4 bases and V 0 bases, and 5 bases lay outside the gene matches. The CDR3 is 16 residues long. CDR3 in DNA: TGCGCCAGCAGCCAAGATGCAGGGGGTGGCACCGGGGAGCTGTTTTTT. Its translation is CASSQDAGGGTGELFF.

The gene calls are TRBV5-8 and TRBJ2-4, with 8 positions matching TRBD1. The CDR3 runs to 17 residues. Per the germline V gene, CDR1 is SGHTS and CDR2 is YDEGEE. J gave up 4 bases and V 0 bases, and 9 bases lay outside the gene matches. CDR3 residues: CASSLVVTGELKNIQYF. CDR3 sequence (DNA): TGTGCCAGCAGCTTGGTTGTGACAGGGGAATTAAAAAACATTCAGTACTTC. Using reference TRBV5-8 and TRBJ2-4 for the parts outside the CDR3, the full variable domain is EAGVTQSPTHLIKTRGQQATLRCSPISGHTSVYWYQQALGLGLQFLLWYDEGEERNRGNFPPRFSGRQFPNYSSELNVNALELEDSALYLCASSLVVTGELKNIQYFGAGTRLSVL.

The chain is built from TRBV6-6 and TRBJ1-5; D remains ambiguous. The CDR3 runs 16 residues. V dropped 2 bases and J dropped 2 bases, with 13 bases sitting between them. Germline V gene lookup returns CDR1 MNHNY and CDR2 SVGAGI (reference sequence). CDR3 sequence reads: CASSYATLRGNQPQHF. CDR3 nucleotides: TGTGCCAGCAGTTACGCGACGCTAAGGGGCAATCAGCCCCAGCATTTT.

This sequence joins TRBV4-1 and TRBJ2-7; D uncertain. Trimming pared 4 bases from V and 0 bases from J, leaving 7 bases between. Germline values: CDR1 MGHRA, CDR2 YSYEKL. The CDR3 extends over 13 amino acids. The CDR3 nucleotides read TGCGCCAGCAGCCCTCGTAGCTCCTACGAGCAGTACTTC. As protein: CASSPRSSYEQYF.

CDR3 loop: CASSENRVGPYEQYF. The CDR3 nucleotides are TGTGCCAGCAGTGAAAACAGGGTGGGTCCCTACGAGCAGTACTTC. The J gene is TRBJ2-7, the V gene TRBV6-1; possibly TRBD1 for D (6 bases). The V gene's germline CDR1 is MNHNS and CDR2 SASEGT. This CDR3 has 15 residues. V lost 2 bases, J lost 2 bases, and 13 bases lay in between.

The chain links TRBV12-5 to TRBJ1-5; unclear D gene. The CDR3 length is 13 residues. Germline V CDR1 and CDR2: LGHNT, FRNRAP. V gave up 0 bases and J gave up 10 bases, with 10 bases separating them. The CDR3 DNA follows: TGTGCTAGTGGTTTGGTATCGGGCCCTCCCCAGCATTTT. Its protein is CASGLVSGPPQHF. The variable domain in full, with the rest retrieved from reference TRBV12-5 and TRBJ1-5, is DARVTQTPRHKVTEMGQEVTMRCQPILGHNTVFWYRQTMMQGLELLAYFRNRAPLDDSGMPKDRFSAEMPDATLATLKIQPSEPRDSAVYFCASGLVSGPPQHFGDGTRLSIL.

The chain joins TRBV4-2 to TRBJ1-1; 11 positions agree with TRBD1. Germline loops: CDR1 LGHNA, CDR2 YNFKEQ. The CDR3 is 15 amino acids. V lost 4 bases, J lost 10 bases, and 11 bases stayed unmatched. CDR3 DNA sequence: TGTGCCAGCAGCCCCAAGGGACAGGGGGTAGGAGTAGCTTTCTTT. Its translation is CASSPKGQGVGVAFF.

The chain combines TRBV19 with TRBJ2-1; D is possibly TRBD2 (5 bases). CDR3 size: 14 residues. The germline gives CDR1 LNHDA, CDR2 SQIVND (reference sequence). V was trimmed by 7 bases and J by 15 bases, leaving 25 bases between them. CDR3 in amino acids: CASTTIGISEATFF. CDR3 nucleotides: TGTGCCAGTACCACTATAGGGATTAGCGAGGCAACGTTCTTC.

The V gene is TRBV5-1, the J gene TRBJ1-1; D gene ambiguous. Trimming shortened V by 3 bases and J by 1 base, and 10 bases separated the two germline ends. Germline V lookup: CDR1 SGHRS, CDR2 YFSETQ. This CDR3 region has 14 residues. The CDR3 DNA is TGCGCCAGCAGCTATGGGCAGGAGAACACTGAAGCTTTCTTT. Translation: CASSYGQENTEAFF.

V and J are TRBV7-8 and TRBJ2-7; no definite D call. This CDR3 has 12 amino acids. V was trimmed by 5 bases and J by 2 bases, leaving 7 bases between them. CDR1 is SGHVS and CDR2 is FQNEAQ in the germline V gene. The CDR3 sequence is CASSRETYEQYF. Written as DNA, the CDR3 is TGTGCCAGCAGCCGCGAAACCTACGAGCAGTACTTC.

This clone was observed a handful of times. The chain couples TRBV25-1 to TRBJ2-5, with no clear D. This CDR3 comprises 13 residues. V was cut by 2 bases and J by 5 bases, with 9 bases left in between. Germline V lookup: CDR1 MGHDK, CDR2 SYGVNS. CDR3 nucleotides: TGTGCCAGCAGTGAAGGGTTGTTTGAGACCCAGTACTTC. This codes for CASSEGLFETQYF.

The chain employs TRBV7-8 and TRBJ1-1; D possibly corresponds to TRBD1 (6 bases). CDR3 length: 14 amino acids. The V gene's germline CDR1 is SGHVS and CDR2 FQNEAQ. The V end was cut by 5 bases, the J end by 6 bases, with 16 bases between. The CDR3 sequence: CASSQGGQSSEAFF. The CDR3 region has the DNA TGTGCCAGCAGCCAAGGGGGGCAGTCATCTGAAGCTTTCTTT.

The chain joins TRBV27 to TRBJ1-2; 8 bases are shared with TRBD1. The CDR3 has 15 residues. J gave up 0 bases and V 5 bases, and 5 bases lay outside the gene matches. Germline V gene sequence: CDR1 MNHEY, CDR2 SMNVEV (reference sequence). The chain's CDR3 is CASSPRTGSNYGYTF. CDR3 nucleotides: TGTGCCAGCAGTCCCCGGACAGGGTCTAACTATGGCTACACCTTC.

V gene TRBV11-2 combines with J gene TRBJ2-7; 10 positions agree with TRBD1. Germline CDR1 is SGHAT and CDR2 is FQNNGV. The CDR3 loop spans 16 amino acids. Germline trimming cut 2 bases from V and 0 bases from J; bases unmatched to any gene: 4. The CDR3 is CASSLKWDRGSYEQYF. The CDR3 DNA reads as TGTGCCAGCAGCTTAAAATGGGACAGGGGCTCCTACGAGCAGTACTTC.

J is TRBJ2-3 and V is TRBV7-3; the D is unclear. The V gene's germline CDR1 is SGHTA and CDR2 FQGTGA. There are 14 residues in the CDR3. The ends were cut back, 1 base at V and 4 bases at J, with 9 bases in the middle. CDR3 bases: TGTGCCAGCAGCTTAATGGGGATTGCAGATACGCAGTATTTT. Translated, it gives CASSLMGIADTQYF.